This T cell receptor (beta chain) came from a study of early T cells in non-severe SARS-CoV-2 infection. The CDR3 is 13 residues long. In germline, CDR1 is SGHVS, CDR2 FQNEAQ. Trimming pared 3 bases from V and 6 bases from J, leaving 12 bases between. TCRdb re-called the 5' RACE reads through MiXCR, storing one row per CDR3 protein. The sample holds 80,000 to 100,000 distinct CDR3 sequences, 11% seen once. The V gene is TRBV7-8, the J gene TRBJ2-7; TRBD1 is a possible D gene (6 bases). The sequence came from an adult who was a healthcare worker with PCR-confirmed SARS-CoV-2 infection or an uninfected control (not recorded which). Sequenced here: whole blood, sampled at baseline. For the CDR3, the DNA is TGTGCCAGCAGCTTCGGCCAGGGGAGCGAGCAGTACTTC. It yields the protein CASSFGQGSEQYF.